These 19 T cell receptor beta chains were sequenced from one sample in a study of technical replicates of blood from a few donors. Sequencing used immunoSEQ multiplex PCR; TCRdb keeps in-frame clones, though not all of them. The sample records about 100,000 clones, 90% to 96% being singletons. The sample taken for sequencing was T cells isolated from PBMCs. These receptors were collected from a human donor in good health.

The chain has TRBV4-2 and TRBJ1-2, with no clear D. Per germline, CDR1 LGHNA and CDR2 YNFKEQ. The CDR3 runs to 17 residues. The V end lost 0 bases, the J end lost 1 base, and 15 bases lay between the germline ends. DNA of the CDR3: TGTGCCAGCAGCCAAGATACCTTTACCCGGGGTAACTATGGCTACACCTTC. This encodes CASSQDTFTRGNYGYTF.

This clone came up once. This chain uses TRBV19 with TRBJ1-5, with 9 bases that match TRBD1. The CDR3 extends over 18 amino acids. The ends lost 5 bases at V and 2 bases at J; junction bases unmatched: 13. Germline V lookup: CDR1 LNHDA, CDR2 SQIVND (reference sequence). CDR3 DNA sequence: TGTGCCAGTAGTCGCCGGGACAGGGTCCTTAGGGGCAATCAGCCCCAGCATTTT. It translates to CASSRRDRVLRGNQPQHF.

The chain links TRBV10-3 to TRBJ2-1; 12 bases align to TRBD2. This CDR3 has 16 amino acids. Germline loops: CDR1 ENHRY, CDR2 SYGVKD. J lost 7 bases, V lost 2 bases, and 6 bases had no gene match. The CDR3 nucleotides are TGTGCCATCAGTGAGATGCCGACTAGCGGGAGTAATGAGCAGTTCTTC. It specifies CAISEMPTSGSNEQFF.

The chain is built from TRBV4-2 and TRBJ2-1; D call uncertain. The CDR3 contains 14 residues. Deletions cut 0 bases from V and 9 bases from J, with 12 bases between. Germline V lookup: CDR1 LGHNA, CDR2 YNFKEQ. CDR3 protein: CASSQDSRSREQFF. The CDR3 DNA follows: TGTGCCAGCAGCCAAGATTCTAGGTCCCGTGAGCAGTTCTTC.

The chain links TRBV5-1 to TRBJ1-1; D gene uncertain. Trimming shortened V by 0 bases and J by 0 bases, and 6 bases separated the two germline ends. Germline lookup yields CDR1 SGHRS and CDR2 YFSETQ. This CDR3 has 14 amino acids. The CDR3 region is CASSLDGMNTEAFF. The CDR3 DNA reads TGCGCCAGCAGCTTGGATGGCATGAACACTGAAGCTTTCTTT.

This chain uses TRBV7-9 with TRBJ2-1; perhaps TRBD2 as D (5 bases). V lost 5 bases to trimming and J lost 7 bases, with 12 bases between them. CDR3 size: 13 residues. Germline V CDR1 and CDR2: SEHNR, FQNEAQ (reference sequence). Here the CDR3 DNA reads TGTGCCAGCAGCCCGAGGGAAACGAATGAGCAGTTCTTC. Protein: CASSPRETNEQFF.

This CDR3 is CASSTRGPGTSGRSGDTGELFF. The CDR3 DNA follows: TGTGCCAGTAGTACTCGAGGTCCCGGGACTAGCGGGAGAAGTGGGGACACCGGGGAGCTGTTTTTT. This chain links TRBV19 with TRBJ2-2, with TRBD2 matching 14 bases. CDR1 LNHDA and CDR2 SQIVND come from the germline V gene (reference sequence). The CDR3 extends over 22 amino acids. Trimming removed 4 bases from V and 3 bases from J; junction bases left unmatched: 19.

The chain joins TRBV18 to TRBJ2-7, with TRBD2 as a possible D gene (5 bases). V shed 2 bases and J shed 8 bases, with 10 bases lying between them. From germline, CDR1 is KGHSH and CDR2 LQKENI. The CDR3 sequence is 12 residues long. The CDR3 nucleotides are TGTGCCAGCTCACCAGACCGGGAAAAGCAGTACTTC. Protein: CASSPDREKQYF.

The chain joins TRBV11-2 to TRBJ2-5; 8 bases map to TRBD1. CDR3 size: 14 residues. Germline trimming cut 5 bases from V and 4 bases from J; bases unmatched to any gene: 6. Per germline, CDR1 SGHAT and CDR2 FQNNGV. The CDR3 reads CASSPRTGRETQYF. The CDR3, as DNA: TGTGCCAGCAGCCCCCGGACAGGGAGAGAGACCCAGTACTTC.

This clone was counted once. V is TRBV11-2 and J is TRBJ2-7; 8 positions agree with TRBD1. The CDR3 contains 17 residues. Germline V CDR1 and CDR2: SGHAT, FQNNGV. The J segment lost 2 bases and the V segment lost 4 bases, leaving 13 bases of the junction unmatched. As DNA, the CDR3 is TGTGCCAGCAGCTCAGGGGGCCGAAATACCAATCCCTACGAGCAGTACTTC. This translates into CASSSGGRNTNPYEQYF.

The chain employs TRBV5-1 and TRBJ2-2; TRBD2 agrees at 10 bases. With 4 bases clipped from V and 3 bases from J, the junction kept 6 bases outside the gene matches. The CDR3 contains 16 residues. The germline gives CDR1 SGHRS, CDR2 YFSETQ. This CDR3 is CASSPKTSGYTGELFF. The CDR3 DNA reads as TGCGCCAGCAGCCCCAAGACTAGCGGGTACACCGGGGAGCTGTTTTTT. The whole variable domain, remainder taken from reference TRBV5-1 and TRBJ2-2, is KAGVTQTPRYLIKTRGQQVTLSCSPISGHRSVSWYQQTPGQGLQFLFEYFSETQRNKGNFPGRFSGRQFSNSRSEMNVSTLELGDSALYLCASSPKTSGYTGELFFGEGSRLTVL.

The chain uses TRBV6-1 and TRBJ1-3; possibly TRBD1 for D (5 bases). Germline CDR1 is MNHNS and CDR2 is SASEGT. V was pared by 4 bases and J by 7 bases, with 23 bases between. The CDR3 loop spans 17 amino acids. The DNA for the CDR3 is TGTGCCAGCAGTGCGATGCCGGAGACAGTCTATTTCAACACCATATATTTT. It yields the protein CASSAMPETVYFNTIYF.

This chain connects TRBV5-1 to TRBJ2-5; D perhaps matches TRBD1 (8 bases). The CDR3 is 15 residues long. With 5 bases removed from V and 5 bases from J, the gap between germline ends came to 19 bases. Germline CDR1 SGHRS, CDR2 YFSETQ. The CDR3 protein is CASRTIQGGGETQYF. The CDR3 region has the DNA TGCGCCAGCAGGACGATACAGGGGGGAGGGGAGACCCAGTACTTC.

This chain links TRBV4-1 with TRBJ2-3; D gene uncertain. The V gene lost 0 bases and the J gene lost 2 bases, with 9 bases spanning the gap. Per germline, CDR1 MGHRA and CDR2 YSYEKL. CDR3 size: 15 residues. CDR3 DNA: TGCGCCAGCAGCCAAGATTGGAGCGTCACAGATACGCAGTATTTT. The encoded protein is CASSQDWSVTDTQYF.

The chain combines TRBV6-5 with TRBJ1-6; D not certain. V was shortened by 6 bases and J by 7 bases, with 13 bases between the two germline ends. The CDR3 has 14 amino acids. Germline V gene lookup returns CDR1 MNHEY and CDR2 SVGAGI. The CDR3 protein is CASRRGLGNSPLHF. In nucleotides, the CDR3 is TGTGCCAGCAGACGCGGGCTGGGCAATTCACCCCTCCACTTT.

On this clone: The junction departs from the called germline gene at one end, perhaps through a read error. The V call is TRBV11-2, the J call TRBJ2-7, with D hard to call. Germline V gene lookup returns CDR1 SGHAT and CDR2 FQNNGV. There are 10 residues in the CDR3. The CDR3 bases are TGTGCCAGCAGCTCCAGCAGTAGCCGATTC. Translated: CASSSSSSRF. Combining the CDR3 with reference TRBV11-2 and TRBJ2-7 gives the whole variable domain EAGVAQSPRYKIIEKRQSVAFWCNPISGHATLYWYQQILGQGPKLLIQFQNNGVVDDSQLPKDRFSAERLKGVDSTLKIQPAKLEDSAVYLCASSSSSSRFGPGTRLTVT.

The genes are TRBV5-4 and TRBJ1-5, with 7 bases identical to TRBD1. This CDR3 is built from 14 residues. Trimming removed 4 bases from V and 1 base from J; junction bases left unmatched: 2. Germline assignment: CDR1 SGHNT and CDR2 YYREEE (reference sequence). The CDR3 here is CASSRQGSNQPQHF. The CDR3 nucleotides read TGTGCCAGCAGCCGACAGGGCAGCAATCAGCCCCAGCATTTT.

V usage is TRBV25-1 and J usage is TRBJ2-5; 7 bases agree with TRBD2. V was pared by 2 bases and J by 9 bases, with 18 bases of the junction left unmatched. Germline-derived CDR1 and CDR2 are MGHDK and SYGVNS. This CDR3 region has 17 residues. The CDR3 loop reads CASSELGLVAGGGAQYF. CDR3 bases: TGTGCCAGCAGTGAACTTGGATTGGTAGCGGGCGGCGGGGCCCAGTACTTC.

The V and J genes are TRBV6-1 and TRBJ1-2, with D unresolved. This CDR3 region has 14 residues. Germline loops: CDR1 MNHNS, CDR2 SASEGT. Trimming took off 7 bases at V and 4 bases at J, with 16 bases between the two ends. For the CDR3, the DNA is TGTGCCAGCATCCAAAGCGGGTTTGGCTATGGCTACACCTTC. Translation gives CASIQSGFGYGYTF.